This is a list of T cell receptor beta chains from one sample in a study of T cells in Graves' hyperthyroidism and ophthalmopathy. TCRdb redid the calling of the multiplex PCR reads with MiXCR, one entry per CDR3 protein. The table includes about 610,000 distinct CDR3 sequences, under 15% detected once. Sequencing was done on a sample of blood. These receptor sequences come from a woman between 40 and 55 years old with Graves' ophthalmopathy. CDR3s include the opening cysteine and the closing phenylalanine or tryptophan. Fields, in order: V gene, clone size, J gene, D gene, CDR3 DNA, CDR3 protein. The D gene is left open where the match is weak. Rows give clone size only sometimes, using once, few, many, or a class for an expanded clone.

>TRBV15|many|TRBJ1-1|-
TGTGCCACCGGGGTGTCGGTCGTATCTTCTGAAGCTTTCTTT
CATGVSVVSSEAFF
>TRBV4-2|few|TRBJ2-7|-
TGTGCCAGCAGCCAAGTGAATAGCGAGACGTACGAGCAGTACTTC
CASSQVNSETYEQYF
>TRBV6-5|-|TRBJ1-2|TRBD1
TGTGCCAGCAGTTTTTCCGGGACAGGGAGCAATGGCTACACCTTC
CASSFSGTGSNGYTF
>TRBV19|many|TRBJ1-3|-
TGTGCCAGTGGGGGACGTCTTAGCTCTGGAAACACCATATATTTT
CASGGRLSSGNTIYF
>TRBV5-5|-|TRBJ1-1|-
TGTGCCAGCAAGAGGAGAGGCACTGAAGCTTTCTTT
CASKRRGTEAFF
>TRBV18|-|TRBJ2-5|-
TGTGCCAGCTCACCGCTTGGGAGCGGACAAGAGACCCAGTACTTC
CASSPLGSGQETQYF
>TRBV24-1|many|TRBJ1-1|-
TGTGCCACCCAGGCGGGGGCTAATGGCGAAGCTTTCTTT
CATQAGANGEAFF
>TRBV12-3/TRBV12-4|many|TRBJ1-1|-
TGTGCCAGCAAAGGGTCAGAGCCGGAAAACACTGAAGCTTTCTTT
CASKGSEPENTEAFF
>TRBV11-2|many|TRBJ2-7|TRBD1
TGTGCCAGCAGCTTATATATCGGGGGTACAGGGGGCGACGAGCAGTACTTC
CASSLYIGGTGGDEQYF
>TRBV7-8|many|TRBJ2-1|TRBD2
TGTGCCAGCAGCTTAAGACTAGCGGGAGGGGATAGTGAGCAGTTCTTC
CASSLRLAGGDSEQFF
>TRBV12-3/TRBV12-4|many|TRBJ1-5|-
TGTGCCAGCAGTTTTGCAGGGGCAGATCAGCCCCAGCATTTT
CASSFAGADQPQHF
>TRBV6-1|-|TRBJ2-7|-
TGTGCCAGCAGTGAAGAGGCAGGGTTCGACGAGCAGTACTTC
CASSEEAGFDEQYF
>TRBV6-2/TRBV6-3|many|TRBJ1-5|-
TGTGCCAGCAGTTACAGAGGGATCAACAATCAGCCCCAGCATTTT
CASSYRGINNQPQHF
>TRBV11-2|many|TRBJ1-2|-
TGTGCCAGCGGGGTGGGGGTTGACTATGGCTACACCTTC
CASGVGVDYGYTF
>TRBV19|many|TRBJ1-2|-
TGTGCCAGTAGTATGGGGGGGGCGTCCGGCTACACCTTC
CASSMGGASGYTF
>TRBV2|many|TRBJ2-5|-
TGTGCCAGCAGAGCGGACGCAAGAGAGACCCAGTACTTC
CASRADARETQYF
>TRBV7-9|-|TRBJ2-7|TRBD2
TGTGCCAGCAGCCCCAGCGGGAGTTTCAACGAGCAGTACTTC
CASSPSGSFNEQYF
>TRBV6-5|many|TRBJ1-1|-
TGTGCCAGCAGTTACTCTGGGGATAAAGCTTTCTTT
CASSYSGDKAFF
>TRBV12-5|many|TRBJ2-5|TRBD1
TGTGCTAGTGGTTCTTTCGGGACAGGACAACAAGAGACCCAGTACTTC
CASGSFGTGQQETQYF
>TRBV7-2|-|TRBJ2-7|-
TGTGCCAGCAGCTCCCGGGGAGGGGGACCCTACGAGCAGTACTTC
CASSSRGGGPYEQYF
>TRBV12-3/TRBV12-4|many|TRBJ2-7|-
TGTGCCAGCAGTTTACCGGGAGCCAACAAGCAGTACTTC
CASSLPGANKQYF
>TRBV28|many|TRBJ2-4|-
TGTGCCAGCAGTTTCCAGGGCAGAGAAGCCAAAAACATTCAGTACTTC
CASSFQGREAKNIQYF
>TRBV19|many|TRBJ1-1|-
TGTGCCAGTAGTATCGGAAACATAAACACTGAAGCTTTCTTT
CASSIGNINTEAFF
>TRBV30|many|TRBJ2-4|-
TGTGCCTGGAGTGTAGGTATAGCCAAAAACATTCAGTACTTC
CAWSVGIAKNIQYF
>TRBV6-1|-|TRBJ1-2|-
TGTGCCAGCAGTATCGGGGGGCGTTATGGCTACACCTTC
CASSIGGRYGYTF
>TRBV12-3/TRBV12-4|-|TRBJ2-2|-
TGTGCCAGTTCTAATTCCGGGACACGGACTGGGGAGCTGTTTTTT
CASSNSGTRTGELFF
>TRBV20-1|-|TRBJ2-2|TRBD2
TGCAGTGCTCGGACTAGCTCTACCGGGGAGCTGTTTTTT
CSARTSSTGELFF
>TRBV7-8|many|TRBJ2-7|TRBD2
TGTGCCAGCAGCTCCCTAGCGGGAGGGCCGATCGAGCAGTACTTC
CASSSLAGGPIEQYF
>TRBV2|many|TRBJ2-7|-
TGTGCCAGCAGTCCCCCGTTCGGGTCCCACGAGCAGTACTTC
CASSPPFGSHEQYF
>TRBV29-1|many|TRBJ1-1|-
TGCAGCGGGGGGGACAAGAAGGCTTTCTTT
CSGGDKKAFF
>TRBV12-3/TRBV12-4|few|TRBJ2-5|-
TGTGCCAGCAGTTCTCAATTCGGCAGCGCTGAGACCCAGTACTTC
CASSSQFGSAETQYF
>TRBV7-2|-|TRBJ1-2|-
TGTGCCAGCAGAAATCCTCCACGAAACAGGTCCATGAGCTACGGGTATGGCTACACCTTC
CASRNPPRNRSMSYGYGYTF
>TRBV7-2|many|TRBJ2-7|-
TGTGCCAGCAGCTTTTGGGGGGAGCAGTACTTC
CASSFWGEQYF
>TRBV19|many|TRBJ2-6|-
TGTGCCAGTAGTATAGGGGCAGGTAGATGGACTGGGGCCAACGTCCTGACTTTC
CASSIGAGRWTGANVLTF
>TRBV7-3|many|TRBJ2-4|-
TGTGCCAGCAGCTTAACAGGGGTTGGTCCCAAAAACATTCAGTACTTC
CASSLTGVGPKNIQYF
>TRBV9|-|TRBJ2-5|TRBD1
TGTGCCAGCAGCCCCCGGACAGGGACAAACCAAGAGACCCAGTACTTC
CASSPRTGTNQETQYF
>TRBV30|few|TRBJ2-3|-
TGTGCCTGGGGGCAACCAACAGATACGCAGTATTTT
CAWGQPTDTQYF
>TRBV5-5|many|TRBJ2-7|TRBD2
TGTGCCAGCAGCTTGGCCCCCGCGGGAGCAGCGTACGAGCAGTACTTC
CASSLAPAGAAYEQYF
>TRBV3-1|-|TRBJ1-1|TRBD1
TGTGCCAGCAGCCGTGGTTGGACAGGGGGTTTCATTGAAGCTTTCTTT
CASSRGWTGGFIEAFF
>TRBV10-3|many|TRBJ1-2|-
TGTGCCATCAGTCCCCAGGGAGATAACTATGGCTACACCTTC
CAISPQGDNYGYTF
>TRBV28|many|TRBJ2-5|-
TGTGCCAGCAGGTGGGGATTGCAAGAGACCCAGTACTTC
CASRWGLQETQYF
>TRBV28|many|TRBJ2-7|-
TGTGCCAGCAGTTTGTTGACGGGAGTAGACGAGCAGTACTTC
CASSLLTGVDEQYF
>TRBV28|many|TRBJ1-1|TRBD1
TGTGCCAGCAGTTTAACGCCGACAGGGCTGGCTGAAGCTTTCTTT
CASSLTPTGLAEAFF